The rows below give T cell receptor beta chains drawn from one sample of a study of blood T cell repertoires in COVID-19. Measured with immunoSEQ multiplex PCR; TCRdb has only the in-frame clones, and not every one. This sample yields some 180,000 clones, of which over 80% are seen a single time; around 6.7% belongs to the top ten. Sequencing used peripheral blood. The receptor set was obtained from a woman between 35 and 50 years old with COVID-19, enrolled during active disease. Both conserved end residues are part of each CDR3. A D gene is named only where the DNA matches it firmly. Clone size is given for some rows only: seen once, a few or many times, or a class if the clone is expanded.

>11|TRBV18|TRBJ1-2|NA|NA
TGTGCCAGCTCACTTACAGGTGGCTACACCTTC
CASSLTGGYTF
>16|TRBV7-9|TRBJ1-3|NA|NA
TGTGCCAGCAGCTACCTTGTGGGAGACTCTGGAAACACCATATATTTT
CASSYLVGDSGNTIYF
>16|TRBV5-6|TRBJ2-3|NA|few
TGTGCCAGCACTTCCCCTGCGACAGACCCCACAGATACGCAGTATTTT
CASTSPATDPTDTQYF
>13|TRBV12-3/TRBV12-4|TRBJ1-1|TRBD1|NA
TGTGCCAGCAGCACCGGGACAGGGCGGGCAGCTTTCTTT
CASSTGTGRAAFF
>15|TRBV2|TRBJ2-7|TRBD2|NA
TGTGCCAGCAGCGGGGGGGGTAGTGGGTCCTACGAGCAGTACTTC
CASSGGGSGSYEQYF
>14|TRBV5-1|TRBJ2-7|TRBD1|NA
TGCGCCAGCAGCTGGGGACAGGGGGGCCTCGAGCAGTACTTC
CASSWGQGGLEQYF
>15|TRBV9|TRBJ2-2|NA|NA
TGTGCCAGCAGCGTAGCTGGGGCCCTCCCCGGGGAGCTGTTTTTT
CASSVAGALPGELFF
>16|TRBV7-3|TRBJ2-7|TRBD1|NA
TGTGCCAGCAGCTTAAGAGGACAGGCCCTTTTGGACGAGCAGTACTTC
CASSLRGQALLDEQYF
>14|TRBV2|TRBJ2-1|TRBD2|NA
TGTGCCAGCAGTGAAGCCTTGGGGGGGGTCGAGCAGTTCTTC
CASSEALGGVEQFF
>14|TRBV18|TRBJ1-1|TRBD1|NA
TGTGCCAGCTCACGGGGACAGCATAACACTGAAGCTTTCTTT
CASSRGQHNTEAFF
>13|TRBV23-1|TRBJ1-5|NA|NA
TGCGCCAGCAGTCAATCGGCCCCTCAGCCCCAGCATTTT
CASSQSAPQPQHF
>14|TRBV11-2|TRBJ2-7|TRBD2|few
TGTGCCAGCAGCCAGAGGCAGCGGGAGTACGAGCAGTACTTC
CASSQRQREYEQYF
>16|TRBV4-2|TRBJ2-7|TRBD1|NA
TGTGCCAGCAGCCAAGAATGGGGACAGCTCTCCTACGAGCAGTACTTC
CASSQEWGQLSYEQYF